What follows are 25 T cell receptor beta chains derived from one specimen sequenced in a study of T cell responses to AZD1222 COVID-19 vaccine. Only in-frame clones appear in the TCRdb table, and some are missing; sequencing was by immunoSEQ multiplex PCR. Counted here are 150,000 to 200,000 clones, roughly 90% occurring once; the ten biggest clones make up over 4%. Material: peripheral blood, obtained 28 days after the second AZD1222 dose. The receptors shown here come from an adult who received the AZD1222 COVID-19 vaccine.

The V and J genes are TRBV7-8 and TRBJ1-3; D is unclear. The ends were cut back, 3 bases at V and 3 bases at J, with 3 bases in the middle. Looked up from germline, CDR1 is SGHVS and CDR2 is FQNEAQ. CDR3 length: 12 residues. CDR3 sequence (DNA): TGTGCCAGCAGCTTGTTTGGAAACACCATATATTTT. Its protein is CASSLFGNTIYF. Together with reference TRBV7-8 and TRBJ1-3, the CDR3 gives the full variable domain: GAGVSQSPRYKVAKRGQDVALRCDPISGHVSLFWYQQALGQGPEFLTYFQNEAQLDKSGLPSDRFFAERPEGSVSTLKIQRTQQEDSAVYLCASSLFGNTIYFGEGSWLTVV.

The chain has TRBV19 and TRBJ1-2; the match to TRBD1 covers 7 bases. Unmatched junction bases numbered 12, after V lost 6 bases and J lost 8 bases. There are 14 residues in the CDR3. Germline-derived CDR1 and CDR2 are LNHDA and SQIVND (reference sequence). CDR3 sequence reads: CASSPLGQARGYTF. CDR3 DNA sequence: TGTGCCAGTAGCCCGCTTGGACAGGCCAGAGGCTACACCTTC.

The J gene is TRBJ2-5, the V gene TRBV5-4; D ambiguous. CDR3 length: 12 amino acids. V lost 4 bases and J 6 bases, leaving 10 bases between the germline ends. Germline V gene lookup returns CDR1 SGHNT and CDR2 YYREEE (reference sequence). The CDR3 region is CASSRVMKTQYF. In DNA form, the CDR3 reads TGTGCCAGCAGCCGCGTGATGAAGACCCAGTACTTC.

The J gene is TRBJ1-6, the V gene TRBV25-1; 7 positions agree with TRBD1. The ends lost 5 bases at V and 10 bases at J; junction bases unmatched: 11. Germline loops: CDR1 MGHDK, CDR2 SYGVNS. The CDR3 is 15 amino acids. CDR3 region: CASSSPGQDMSPLHF. CDR3 DNA: TGTGCCAGCAGTTCCCCTGGACAGGATATGTCACCCCTCCACTTT.

The rearrangement uses TRBV4-3 and TRBJ2-7; the match to TRBD1 covers 8 bases. Germline CDR1 and CDR2: LGHNA and YSLEER. Trimming removed 0 bases from V and 3 bases from J; junction bases left unmatched: 4. The CDR3 is 15 residues long. The chain's CDR3 is CASSQDSDRDYEQYF. CDR3 nucleotide sequence: TGCGCCAGCAGCCAAGACTCGGACAGGGACTACGAGCAGTACTTC.

The chain joins TRBV4-1 to TRBJ1-4; D remains unclear. CDR3 length: 15 residues. Per the germline V gene, CDR1 is MGHRA and CDR2 is YSYEKL. Trimming shortened V by 3 bases and J by 5 bases, and 13 bases separated the two germline ends. CDR3 sequence reads: CASSQGTRINEKLFF. CDR3 coding DNA: TGCGCCAGCAGCCAGGGTACGAGGATAAATGAAAAACTGTTTTTT.

The chain recombines TRBV6-6 with TRBJ2-2; TRBD1 matches 7 bases. CDR1 and CDR2 from the germline V gene are MNHNY and SVGAGI (reference sequence). V was pared by 7 bases and J by 0 bases, with 8 bases of the junction left unmatched. CDR3 size: 16 residues. The CDR3 sequence: CASIASGTANTGELFF. The CDR3 DNA reads as TGTGCCAGCATCGCTTCCGGGACAGCGAACACCGGGGAGCTGTTTTTT.

V usage is TRBV7-2 and J usage is TRBJ1-1; D is uncertain. Trimming removed 4 bases from V and 1 base from J, with 10 bases in between. Germline CDR1 is SGHTA and CDR2 is FQGNSA. The CDR3 totals 14 residues. Here the CDR3 DNA reads TGTGCCAGCAGCTGGCCCCGATGGAACACTGAAGCTTTCTTT. Its translation: CASSWPRWNTEAFF.

The rearrangement uses TRBV5-1 and TRBJ1-2; 7 bases line up with TRBD1. J lost 3 bases, V lost 2 bases, and 4 bases had no gene match. CDR3 size: 14 residues. Germline loops: CDR1 SGHRS, CDR2 YFSETQ. CDR3 bases: TGCGCCAGCAGCTTTTCAGGGGGTGACTATGGCTACACCTTC. It specifies CASSFSGGDYGYTF. The variable domain in full, with the rest retrieved from reference TRBV5-1 and TRBJ1-2, is KAGVTQTPRYLIKTRGQQVTLSCSPISGHRSVSWYQQTPGQGLQFLFEYFSETQRNKGNFPGRFSGRQFSNSRSEMNVSTLELGDSALYLCASSFSGGDYGYTFGSGTRLTVV.

This chain links TRBV27 with TRBJ1-2, with D possibly matching TRBD1 (5 bases). Trimming took off 3 bases at V and 1 base at J, with 12 bases between the two ends. Germline-derived CDR1 and CDR2 are MNHEY and SMNVEV (reference sequence). The CDR3 sequence is 15 residues long. The CDR3, as DNA: TGTGCCAGCAGTTTGTCGAGGGGAATTAACTATGGCTACACCTTC. Encoded protein: CASSLSRGINYGYTF.

The chain joins TRBV6-5 to TRBJ2-5; 7 nucleotides agree with TRBD2. Looked up from germline, CDR1 is MNHEY and CDR2 is SVGAGI. The CDR3 has 14 residues. J lost 2 bases, V lost 6 bases, and 6 bases had no gene match. The CDR3 coding sequence is TGTGCCAGCAGCACGACTAGCCCACAAGAGACCCAGTACTTC. This sequence encodes CASSTTSPQETQYF.

V gene TRBV6-5 combines with J gene TRBJ1-5, with D possibly TRBD1 on 5 matching bases. Deletions cut 0 bases from V and 9 bases from J, with 15 bases between. The CDR3 has 15 residues. CDR1 and CDR2 (germline): MNHEY, SVGAGI. The chain's CDR3 is CASSYSGTAVGPQHF. The DNA of the CDR3 is TGTGCCAGCAGTTACTCGGGGACCGCGGTGGGGCCCCAGCATTTT.

V is TRBV12-3 or TRBV12-4 and J is TRBJ2-7; 8 bases match TRBD2. V shed 5 bases and J 7 bases; nucleotides not matched to a gene: 7. CDR3 length equals 13 residues. The CDR3 loop is CASSPGGVGEQYF. CDR3 nucleotides: TGTGCCAGCAGTCCGGGAGGGGTGGGGGAGCAGTACTTC.

The DNA for the CDR3 is TGTGCCAGCAGCTTAGGGGTAGTCTACGAGCAGTACTTC. Its translation is CASSLGVVYEQYF. V usage is TRBV7-9 and J usage is TRBJ2-7; D remains ambiguous. V was trimmed by 1 base and J by 3 bases, leaving 7 bases between them. The CDR3 has 13 residues. CDR1 is SEHNR and CDR2 is FQNEAQ in the germline V gene (reference sequence).

Details on this clone: At one end, the junction sequence differs from germline, possibly due to a read error. The chain is built from TRBV12-3 or TRBV12-4 and TRBJ1-2, with D possibly matching TRBD1 (6 bases). This CDR3 is 13 amino acids long. The CDR3, as DNA: TGTGCCAGCAGTTTAGATGGACAGCTTTTTCCCTCATTC. This sequence encodes CASSLDGQLFPSF.

The chain has TRBV6-5 and TRBJ2-5; tentatively, D is TRBD2 (6 bases). The CDR3 length is 14 residues. Trimming cost V 8 bases and J 5 bases, with 18 bases left between them. Germline lookup yields CDR1 MNHEY and CDR2 SVGAGI. The CDR3 reads CASGRRRDGETQYF. The CDR3 DNA reads as TGTGCCAGCGGGCGGAGGCGGGATGGGGAGACCCAGTACTTC.

V usage is TRBV5-1 and J usage is TRBJ1-6; a weak D match, TRBD1 (6 bases). Germline assignment: CDR1 SGHRS and CDR2 YFSETQ. V was shortened by 4 bases and J by 6 bases, with 11 bases between the two germline ends. The CDR3 sequence is 14 residues long. DNA of the CDR3: TGCGCCAGCAGCCCCGACAGGAGTAATTCACCCCTCCACTTT. It yields the protein CASSPDRSNSPLHF.

The chain recombines TRBV7-9 with TRBJ1-1; D is ambiguous. The V end lost 5 bases, the J end lost 11 bases, and 15 bases lay between the germline ends. In germline, CDR1 is SEHNR, CDR2 FQNEAQ (reference sequence). The CDR3 is 12 residues long. The CDR3 is CASSQEQLRAFF. The CDR3, as DNA: TGTGCCAGCAGCCAGGAACAACTGAGGGCTTTCTTT. Using reference TRBV7-9 and TRBJ1-1 for the parts outside the CDR3, the full variable domain is DTGVSQNPRHKITKRGQNVTFRCDPISEHNRLYWYRQTLGQGPEFLTYFQNEAQLEKSRLLSDRFSAERPKGSFSTLEIQRTEQGDSAMYLCASSQEQLRAFFGQGTRLTVV.

This CDR3 reads CAISETGRQETQYF. CDR3 sequence (DNA): TGTGCCATCAGTGAAACTGGCCGACAAGAGACCCAGTACTTC. The chain employs TRBV10-3 and TRBJ2-5, with D uncertain. The V and J ends lost 3 bases and 2 bases respectively, with 10 bases between them. Looked up from germline, CDR1 is ENHRY and CDR2 is SYGVKD. The CDR3 totals 14 residues.

This clone was seen a single time. The chain employs TRBV28 and TRBJ2-3, with D unclear. Trimming removed 4 bases at V and 2 bases at J, with 10 bases between. The CDR3 loop spans 14 amino acids. Germline lookup yields CDR1 MDHEN and CDR2 SYDVKM. The CDR3 nucleotides read TGTGCCAGCAGTTACCAAAGAATCACAGATACGCAGTATTTT. Its protein is CASSYQRITDTQYF.

The chain recombines TRBV5-1 with TRBJ2-2; D is ambiguous. CDR3 size: 16 residues. Looked up from germline, CDR1 is SGHRS and CDR2 is YFSETQ. V was cut by 1 base and J by 3 bases, with 13 bases left in between. This chain's CDR3 is CASSLLTPTHTGELFF. The CDR3 coding sequence is TGCGCCAGCAGCTTGTTGACCCCAACCCACACCGGGGAGCTGTTTTTT. Variable domain in full (rest from reference TRBV5-1 and TRBJ2-2): KAGVTQTPRYLIKTRGQQVTLSCSPISGHRSVSWYQQTPGQGLQFLFEYFSETQRNKGNFPGRFSGRQFSNSRSEMNVSTLELGDSALYLCASSLLTPTHTGELFFGEGSRLTVL.

The genes are TRBV6-5 and TRBJ1-1, with D unresolved. From germline, CDR1 is MNHEY and CDR2 SVGAGI. There are 14 residues in the CDR3. Trimming cost V 0 bases and J 4 bases, with 9 bases left between them. The CDR3 sequence is CASSYSIARTEAFF. The CDR3 DNA reads TGTGCCAGCAGTTACTCGATAGCCCGCACTGAAGCTTTCTTT.

This rearrangement joins TRBV3-1 (or the pseudogene TRBV3-2) to TRBJ1-3, with D unclear. V was cut by 2 bases and J by 0 bases, with 11 bases left in between. Germline CDR1 LGHDT, CDR2 YNNKEL (reference sequence). The CDR3 length is 16 residues. The CDR3: CASSQKGGISGNTIYF. The CDR3 nucleotides are TGTGCCAGCAGCCAAAAAGGCGGGATCTCTGGAAACACCATATATTTT.

The chain employs TRBV7-9 and TRBJ2-1; D remains unclear. The germline gives CDR1 SEHNR, CDR2 FQNEAQ (reference sequence). V was clipped by 4 bases and J by 1 base, with 11 bases between them. The CDR3 sequence is 15 residues long. DNA of the CDR3: TGTGCCAGCAGCTCCAAGGTTGGGTCCTACAATGAGCAGTTCTTC. This codes for CASSSKVGSYNEQFF.

The chain joins TRBV12-3 or TRBV12-4 to TRBJ1-1; 7 positions match TRBD1. The CDR3 contains 12 residues. V trimming: 6 bases; J trimming: 6 bases; junction bases outside the gene matches: 4. The CDR3 DNA reads TGTGCCAGCAGACCCGGACAGGCTGAAGCTTTCTTT. Amino acids: CASRPGQAEAFF.